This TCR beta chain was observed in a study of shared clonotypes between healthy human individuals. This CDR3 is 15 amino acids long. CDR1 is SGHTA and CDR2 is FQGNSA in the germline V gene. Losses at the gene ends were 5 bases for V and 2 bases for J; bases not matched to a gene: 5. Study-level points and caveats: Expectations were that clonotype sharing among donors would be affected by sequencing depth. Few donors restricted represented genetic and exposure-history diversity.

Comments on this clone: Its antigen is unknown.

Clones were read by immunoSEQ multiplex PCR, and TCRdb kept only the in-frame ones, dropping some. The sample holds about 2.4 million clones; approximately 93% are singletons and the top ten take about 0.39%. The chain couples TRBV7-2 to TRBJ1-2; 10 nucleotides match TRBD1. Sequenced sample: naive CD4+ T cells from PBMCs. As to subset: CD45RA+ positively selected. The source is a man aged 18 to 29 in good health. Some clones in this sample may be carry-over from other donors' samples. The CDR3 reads CASSADRGGNYGYTF. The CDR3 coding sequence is TGTGCCAGCAGCGCGGACAGGGGGGGGAACTATGGCTACACCTTC. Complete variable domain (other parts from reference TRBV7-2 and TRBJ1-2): GAGVSQSPSNKVTEKGKDVELRCDPISGHTALYWYRQSLGQGLEFLIYFQGNSAPDKSGLPSDRFSAERTGGSVSTLTIQRTQQEDSAVYLCASSADRGGNYGYTFGSGTRLTVV.